Listed below are T cell receptor beta chains from one sample, sequenced in a study of graft-versus-host responses after intestinal transplantation. Antigen specificity for these receptors is unknown. Here immunoSEQ multiplex PCR was the method, and the copy in TCRdb shows in-frame clones only, minus some. This sample carries around 87,000 clones, 80% to 95% of them seen once, and the ten largest clones take around 0.44%. The sequencing here drew on unstimulated CD8+ T cells sorted from spleen or lymph node cells, taken before transplant. The receptors were gathered from a human donor who was the organ donor for an intestinal transplant. Both conserved end residues are part of each CDR3. D genes are given only for firm matches. The size entry is marked missing in some rows and otherwise reads once, few, many or a size class.

16	TRBV6-1	TRBD2	TRBJ2-7	NA	TGTGCCAGCAGTGCCCGACGGGGGGGGACCGCCTACGAGCAGTACTTC	CASSARRGGTAYEQYF
14	TRBV19	TRBD1	TRBJ1-1	NA	TGTGCCAGTAGTGCCTCGACAGGGTGGGCTGAAGCTTTCTTT	CASSASTGWAEAFF
15	TRBV5-5	TRBD2	TRBJ2-7	NA	TGTGCCAGCAGCTTCACTAGCGGGGTACTTTGGGAGCAGTACTTC	CASSFTSGVLWEQYF
15	TRBV2	TRBD1	TRBJ1-1	NA	TGTGCCAGCAGTGCCTCACGGACAGGGGGGGCTGAAGCTTTCTTT	CASSASRTGGAEAFF
17	TRBV4-3	TRBD2	TRBJ2-7	NA	TGCGCCAGCAGCCAAGACGTACAACCGGGACTAGTTGTCGAGCAGTACTTC	CASSQDVQPGLVVEQYF
15	TRBV6-5	TRBD1	TRBJ2-2	NA	TGTGCCAGCAGTTACAGGGGGCCCAACACCGGGGAGCTGTTTTTT	CASSYRGPNTGELFF
16	TRBV4-3	TRBD2	TRBJ2-5	NA	TGCGCCAGCAGCCAAGAGGACCTAGCGGGGGAAGAGACCCAGTACTTC	CASSQEDLAGEETQYF
14	TRBV27	TRBD1	TRBJ1-1	NA	TGTGCCAGCAGTGAAGGACAGGGTTTCACTGAAGCTTTCTTT	CASSEGQGFTEAFF
14	TRBV19	NA	TRBJ1-1	NA	TGTGCCAGTAGTATCGTACAGGGGAACACTGAAGCTTTCTTT	CASSIVQGNTEAFF
13	TRBV7-9	NA	TRBJ2-1	NA	TGTGCCAGCAGCTTAACGGGGAATGATGAGCAGTTCTTC	CASSLTGNDEQFF
16	TRBV9	TRBD1	TRBJ1-1	NA	TGTGCCAGCAGCGTAGGTCAGGGGGGCATGAACACTGAAGCTTTCTTT	CASSVGQGGMNTEAFF
17	TRBV28	TRBD1	TRBJ1-6	NA	TGTGCCAGCAGCTTAATACAGGGGATGGGAGGTAATTCACCCCTCCACTTT	CASSLIQGMGGNSPLHF
15	TRBV6-5	TRBD1	TRBJ1-2	NA	TGTGCCAGCAGTTACAGTGGGACAGGGGGCGATGGCTACACCTTC	CASSYSGTGGDGYTF
17	TRBV28	NA	TRBJ2-5	NA	TGTGCCAGCAGTTTATCGGTAGCGGATGGGGACCAAGAGACCCAGTACTTC	CASSLSVADGDQETQYF
13	TRBV27	NA	TRBJ2-7	NA	TGTGCCAGCAGTCCCCAAATTGCCTACGAGCAGTACTTC	CASSPQIAYEQYF
16	TRBV4-1	NA	TRBJ2-7	NA	TGCGCCAGCAGCCAAGATGGGGGGGGCAAGACCTACGAGCAGTACTTC	CASSQDGGGKTYEQYF
15	TRBV7-6	TRBD2	TRBJ2-7	NA	TGTGCCAGCAGCCTCCTAGCGGGGGCTTCCTACGAGCAGTACTTC	CASSLLAGASYEQYF
15	TRBV13	NA	TRBJ2-1	NA	TGTGCCAGCAGCTTAGGCCTGGGGCTCTACAATGAGCAGTTCTTC	CASSLGLGLYNEQFF
13	TRBV27	NA	TRBJ2-7	NA	TGTGCCAGCAGGCAGGGGTATTCCTACGAGCAGTACTTC	CASRQGYSYEQYF
13	TRBV25-1	NA	TRBJ1-6	NA	TGTGCCAGCAGTGCATCCTATAATTCACCCCTCCACTTT	CASSASYNSPLHF
13	TRBV5-4	TRBD1	TRBJ1-4	NA	TGTGCCAGCAGGCCGGGACAGAATGAAAAACTGTTTTTT	CASRPGQNEKLFF
15	TRBV5-1	TRBD1	TRBJ1-4	once	TGCGCCAGCAGCCACACGGGACAGAATAATGAAAAACTGTTTTTT	CASSHTGQNNEKLFF
16	TRBV19	NA	TRBJ2-7	NA	TGTGCCAGTAGTATGAGAGTCCAGGGATTTTTGTACGAGCAGTACTTC	CASSMRVQGFLYEQYF
15	TRBV10-3	NA	TRBJ2-7	NA	TGTGCCATCAGAGGAACAACAGGCTACTCCTACGAGCAGTACTTC	CAIRGTTGYSYEQYF
14	TRBV4-3	NA	TRBJ2-7	NA	TGCGCCAGCAGCCAAGAGCAAGGGGCATACGAGCAGTACTTC	CASSQEQGAYEQYF
15	TRBV7-9	TRBD2	TRBJ2-7	NA	TGTGCCAGCAGCTCGCCCGGGACTAGCGCATACGAGCAGTACTTC	CASSSPGTSAYEQYF
17	TRBV11-2	NA	TRBJ1-1	once	TGTGCCAGCAGCTTTTTCCAGGGCAGAGACCTGAACACTGAAGCTTTCTTT	CASSFFQGRDLNTEAFF
13	TRBV2	TRBD1	TRBJ2-7	NA	TGTGCCGTCGGGGGACAGGGCCTCTACGAGCAGTACTTC	CAVGGQGLYEQYF
13	TRBV29-1	NA	TRBJ2-6	NA	TGCAGCGTGGCCTCCGGGTCGCTCAACGTCCTGACTTTC	CSVASGSLNVLTF
15	TRBV4-1	TRBD2	TRBJ2-2	NA	TGCGCCACCTCGTGGGGGGGAGACCTTACCGGGGAGCTGTTTTTT	CATSWGGDLTGELFF
15	TRBV14	NA	TRBJ2-7	NA	TGTGCCAGCAGCCAAGGGGCAGGGGTCCCCTACGAGCAGTACTTC	CASSQGAGVPYEQYF
14	TRBV27	NA	TRBJ1-4	NA	TGTGCCAGCAGTTCAGGGCTATCTAATGAAAAACTGTTTTTT	CASSSGLSNEKLFF
15	TRBV7-7	TRBD1	TRBJ2-1	NA	TGTGCTAGCAGCTTAACAGGGGGGCGAAACAATGAGCAGTTCTTC	CASSLTGGRNNEQFF
13	TRBV5-1	NA	TRBJ2-1	NA	TGCGCCAGCAGCGACTACAGTCTCAATGAGCAGTTCTTC	CASSDYSLNEQFF
17	TRBV9	TRBD2	TRBJ2-1	NA	TGTGCCAGCAGCGCCTCCGGGGGGGCAGTATCCTACAATGAGCAGTTCTTC	CASSASGGAVSYNEQFF
13	TRBV2	NA	TRBJ1-5	NA	TGTGCCAGCAGTGAGGGCCCGGGAAAGCCCCAGCATTTT	CASSEGPGKPQHF
15	TRBV19	NA	TRBJ1-1	NA	TGTGCCACCAAAACAGGGTATGCCCTCAACACTGAAGCTTTCTTT	CATKTGYALNTEAFF
16	TRBV11-1	TRBD2	TRBJ2-3	NA	TGTGCCAGCAGCTTAGAATTAGCGGGGAGCACAGATACGCAGTATTTT	CASSLELAGSTDTQYF
16	TRBV5-6	NA	TRBJ2-2	NA	TGTGCCAGCAGCGGGAGGCGGGGAGCGAACACCGGGGAGCTGTTTTTT	CASSGRRGANTGELFF
14	TRBV27	NA	TRBJ1-2	NA	TGTGCCAGCAGTTTATCACCCGGGAACTATGGCTACACCTTC	CASSLSPGNYGYTF
15	TRBV6-5	NA	TRBJ2-6	once	TGTGCCAGCAGTCCCTCAGACTCTGGGGCCAACGTCCTGACTTTC	CASSPSDSGANVLTF
17	TRBV5-1	TRBD2	TRBJ2-7	once	TGCGCCAGCAGCTTGGCTCCTCCCGGGACTAGCGCCCACGAGCAGTACTTC	CASSLAPPGTSAHEQYF
16	TRBV9	TRBD2	TRBJ2-1	NA	TGTGCCAGCAGCGAGAAGGCGGGGGGGCTTGCAGATGAGCAGTTCTTC	CASSEKAGGLADEQFF
10	TRBV20-1	NA	TRBJ2-4	NA	TGCAGTGCTAGCCAGAACATTCAGTACTTC	CSASQNIQYF
11	TRBV6-6	NA	TRBJ2-7	NA	TGTGCCAGCGGGGGGGCCATCGAGCAGTACTTC	CASGGAIEQYF
16	TRBV7-2	TRBD1	TRBJ1-2	NA	TGTGCCAGCAGCTTAGCTCCGGACAGGGTGGACTATGGCTACACCTTC	CASSLAPDRVDYGYTF
15	TRBV4-1	TRBD2	TRBJ2-1	NA	TGCGCCAGCAGCCAAGCTAGCGGGGCCTACAATGAGCAGTTCTTC	CASSQASGAYNEQFF
13	TRBV27	TRBD1	TRBJ2-7	once	TGTGCCAGCGGCTCGGGACAGGGCTACGAGCAGTACTTC	CASGSGQGYEQYF
15	TRBV11-1	NA	TRBJ1-5	NA	TGTGCCAGCACCACCCCCCCCTGGGGAGAGCTAGCCCAGCATTTT	CASTTPPWGELAQHF
15	TRBV30	TRBD1	TRBJ2-7	NA	TGTGCCTGGGACAACCGGGACAGGGAGTTCTACGAGCAGTACTTC	CAWDNRDREFYEQYF
16	TRBV27	NA	TRBJ1-1	NA	TGTGCCAGCAGTTTCGGCGGAGAGGCAATGAACACTGAAGCTTTCTTT	CASSFGGEAMNTEAFF
12	TRBV13	NA	TRBJ1-1	NA	TGTGCCAGCAGCGCGGACAGAACTGAAGCTTTCTTT	CASSADRTEAFF
16	TRBV19	TRBD2	TRBJ2-3	NA	TGTGCCAGTAGCCGATCTAGCGGGGGAATCCTTGATACGCAGTATTTT	CASSRSSGGILDTQYF
15	TRBV10-3	NA	TRBJ2-1	NA	TGTGCCATCAGTGCGACTGGACTGACCTACAATGAGCAGTTCTTC	CAISATGLTYNEQFF
14	TRBV4-3	NA	TRBJ2-3	NA	TGCGCCAGCAGCCAATCACTAGTTTCGGATACGCAGTATTTT	CASSQSLVSDTQYF
13	TRBV27	NA	TRBJ1-1	NA	TGTGCCAGCAGTTCCCGGGGGGGTTTGGAGGCTTTCTTT	CASSSRGGLEAFF
15	TRBV19	NA	TRBJ2-4	NA	TGTGCCAGTAGTTTTGACCGCGGGGCCAAAAACATTCAGTACTTC	CASSFDRGAKNIQYF
13	TRBV11-2	NA	TRBJ1-1	once	TGTGCCAGCAGCTTACAGGGTGGCACTGAAGCTTTCTTT	CASSLQGGTEAFF
14	TRBV6-6	NA	TRBJ2-7	once	TGTGCCAGCAGTTACCACAGTGCCAGTAGTGAGCAGTACTTC	CASSYHSASSEQYF